This entry is about one TCR beta chain. Its antigen is not known. The data derive from a study of tumor and adjacent non-tumor tissue in lung cancer. Study in general: The patients, about nine men and 5 women, were roughly 30 to 76 with stage I to III disease.

Study-level findings and limits: Tumor TCR diversity, when higher, was linked to shorter survival. Significantly higher TCR diversity was found in tumor than normal lung. Top 100 clones took a larger repertoire share in normal lung.

TCRbeta libraries were built with three rounds of nested PCR, modified from ARM-PCR. Via MiXCR, TCRdb re-called the multiplex PCR reads, giving one row per CDR3 protein. The repertoire consists of about 79,000 distinct CDR3 sequences, with over 60% occurring once and the leading ten covering about a tenth. The template was RNA from unsorted bulk tissue. CDR3 length equals 16 residues. Germline V lookup: CDR1 SGHAT, CDR2 FQNNGV. Unmatched junction bases numbered 15, after V lost 7 bases and J lost 3 bases. The sequence was collected from a woman aged 40 to 50 with non-small cell lung cancer. The J gene is TRBJ2-7, the V gene TRBV11-2, with 7 bases lining up with TRBD2. The sample consisted of lung tumor tissue. The CDR3 loop is CASNPLGGRGYYEQYF. As DNA, the CDR3 is TGTGCCAGCAACCCCCTTGGTGGGCGGGGGTACTACGAGCAGTACTTC.